These 8 T cell receptor beta chains share one sample of origin, sequenced in a study of human T cells and chemical hapten exposure. As for time point: pre-sensitization, week 0. Treatment noted: therapeutic diphenylcyclopropenone sensitization with weekly scalp DPC. TCRdb ran MiXCR on the RACE reads and lists one entry per CDR3 protein. Of about 110,000 distinct CDR3 sequences listed, approximately 12% are singletons. This specimen consisted of whole blood, obtained in connection with sensitization to the hapten diphenylcyclopropenone (DPC). Receptors originate from a woman aged 50 to 65 with alopecia areata. Some clones in this sample may be carry-over from other donors' samples.

V usage is TRBV5-5 and J usage is TRBJ2-7, with D possibly TRBD1 on 6 matching bases. The V gene's germline CDR1 is SGHKS and CDR2 YYEKEE (reference sequence). This CDR3 is built from 13 residues. The V gene lost 4 bases and the J gene lost 6 bases, with 14 bases spanning the gap. Written as DNA, the CDR3 is TGTGCCAGCAGCAGCCTCCAGGGGTTCGAGCAGTACTTC. Translation: CASSSLQGFEQYF.

The chain has TRBV5-4 and TRBJ2-3; D remains unclear. This CDR3 is built from 15 residues. The V and J ends lost 2 bases and 3 bases respectively, with 13 bases between them. CDR1 and CDR2 (germline): SGHNT, YYREEE (reference sequence). CDR3 loop: CASSLGSLLTDTQYF. Here the CDR3 DNA reads TGTGCCAGCAGCTTAGGATCGTTGCTAACAGATACGCAGTATTTT.

There are many counts of this clonotype. CDR3 protein: CASSYVDQPQHF. The CDR3, as DNA: TGTGCCAGCAGTTACGTTGATCAGCCCCAGCATTTT. The chain employs TRBV6-6 and TRBJ1-5; D gene unclear. V was trimmed by 2 bases and J by 5 bases, leaving 4 bases between them. Germline V gene lookup returns CDR1 MNHNY and CDR2 SVGAGI (reference sequence). This CDR3 has 12 amino acids.

In its sample, this clonotype was seen many times. The J gene is TRBJ2-2, the V gene TRBV18; either TRBD1 or TRBD2 may fit D (5 bases each). Trimming took 4 bases from V and 0 from J, leaving 12 bases between them. CDR1 and CDR2 (germline): KGHSH, LQKENI. The CDR3 covers 16 residues. The DNA of the CDR3 is TGTGCCAGCTCACGCTCCGGGACCACGAACACCGGGGAGCTGTTTTTT. Translated: CASSRSGTTNTGELFF.

The table lists this clonotype with a few counts. The genes are TRBV7-9 and TRBJ2-2, with 7 bases identical to TRBD2. The CDR3 runs 14 residues. Germline CDR1 is SEHNR and CDR2 is FQNEAQ (reference sequence). V trimming: 4 bases; J trimming: 5 bases; junction bases outside the gene matches: 4. This CDR3 is CASSWDYTTGELFF. For the CDR3, the DNA is TGTGCCAGCAGCTGGGACTATACTACCGGGGAGCTGTTTTTT.

V gene TRBV6-5 combines with J gene TRBJ2-4, with D hard to call. Germline lookup yields CDR1 MNHEY and CDR2 SVGAGI. Trimming took off 2 bases at V and 2 bases at J, with 7 bases between the two ends. This CDR3 region has 14 residues. The CDR3 loop is CASSYGTSKNIQYF. The CDR3 region has the DNA TGTGCCAGCAGTTACGGTACTTCCAAAAACATTCAGTACTTC.

This clonotype was observed a handful of times. The chain carries TRBV4-1 and TRBJ2-5; 10 bases fit TRBD1. Germline V lookup: CDR1 MGHRA, CDR2 YSYEKL. V shed 3 bases and J 1 base; nucleotides not matched to a gene: 8. This CDR3 is 17 amino acids long. CDR3 sequence: CASSHIFRDRGQETQYF. CDR3 coding DNA: TGCGCCAGCAGCCACATATTCCGGGACAGGGGCCAAGAGACCCAGTACTTC.

The rearrangement joins TRBV29-1 to TRBJ1-1; no firm D call. This CDR3 comprises 13 residues. Trimming took off 5 bases at V and 0 bases at J, with 10 bases between the two ends. CDR1 is SQVTM, CDR2 ANQGSEA, per germline. The CDR3 nucleotides read TGCAGCGTTTTGACCCAAATGAACACTGAAGCTTTCTTT. Translation: CSVLTQMNTEAFF. The full variable domain, its missing parts supplied by reference TRBV29-1 and TRBJ1-1, is SAVISQKPSRDICQRGTSLTIQCQVDSQVTMMFWYRQQPGQSLTLIATANQGSEATYESGFVIDKFPISRPNLTFSTLTVSNMSPEDSSIYLCSVLTQMNTEAFFGQGTRLTVV.